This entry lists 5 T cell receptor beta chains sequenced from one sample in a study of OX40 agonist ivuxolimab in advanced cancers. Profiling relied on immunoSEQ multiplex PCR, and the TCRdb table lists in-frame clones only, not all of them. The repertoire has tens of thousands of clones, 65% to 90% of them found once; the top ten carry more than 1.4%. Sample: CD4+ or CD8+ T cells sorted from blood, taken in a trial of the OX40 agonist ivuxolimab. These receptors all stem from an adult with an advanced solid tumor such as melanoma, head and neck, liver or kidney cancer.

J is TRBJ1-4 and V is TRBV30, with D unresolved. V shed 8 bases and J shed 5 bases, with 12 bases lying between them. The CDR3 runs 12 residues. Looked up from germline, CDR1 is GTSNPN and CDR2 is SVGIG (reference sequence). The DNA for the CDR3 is TGTGCCGGGTGGGCGGTAAATGAAAAACTGTTTTTT. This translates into CAGWAVNEKLFF. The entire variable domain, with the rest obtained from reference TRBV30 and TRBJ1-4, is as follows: SQTIHQWPATLVQPVGSPLSLECTVEGTSNPNLYWYRQAAGRGLQLLFYSVGIGQISSEVPQNLSASRPQDRQFILSSKKLLLSDSGFYLCAGWAVNEKLFFGSGTQLSVL.

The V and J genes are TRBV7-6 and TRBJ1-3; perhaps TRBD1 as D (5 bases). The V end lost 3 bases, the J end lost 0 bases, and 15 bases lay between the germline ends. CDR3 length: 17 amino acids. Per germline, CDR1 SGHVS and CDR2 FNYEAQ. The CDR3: CASSLGFRGDSGNTIYF. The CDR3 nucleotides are TGTGCCAGCAGCTTGGGATTCCGGGGGGACTCTGGAAACACCATATATTTT.

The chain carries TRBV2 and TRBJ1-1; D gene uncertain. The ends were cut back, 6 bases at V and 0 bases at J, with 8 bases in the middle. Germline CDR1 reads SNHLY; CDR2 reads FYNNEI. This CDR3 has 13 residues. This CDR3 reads CASSLGVNTEAFF. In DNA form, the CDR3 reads TGTGCCAGCAGCCTGGGAGTGAACACTGAAGCTTTCTTT.

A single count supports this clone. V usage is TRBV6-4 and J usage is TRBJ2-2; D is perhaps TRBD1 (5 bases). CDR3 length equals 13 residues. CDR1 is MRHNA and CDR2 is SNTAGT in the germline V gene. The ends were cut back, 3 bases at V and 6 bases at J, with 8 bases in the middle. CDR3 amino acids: CASSEWGPGELFF. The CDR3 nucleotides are TGTGCCAGCAGTGAATGGGGCCCCGGGGAGCTGTTTTTT.

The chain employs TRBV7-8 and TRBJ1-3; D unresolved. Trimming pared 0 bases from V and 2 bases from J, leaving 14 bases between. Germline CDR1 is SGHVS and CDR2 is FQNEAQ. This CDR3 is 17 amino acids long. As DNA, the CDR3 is TGTGCCAGCAGCTTAGCGCCGAAGGGCCCGCCTGGAAACACCATATATTTT. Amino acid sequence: CASSLAPKGPPGNTIYF.